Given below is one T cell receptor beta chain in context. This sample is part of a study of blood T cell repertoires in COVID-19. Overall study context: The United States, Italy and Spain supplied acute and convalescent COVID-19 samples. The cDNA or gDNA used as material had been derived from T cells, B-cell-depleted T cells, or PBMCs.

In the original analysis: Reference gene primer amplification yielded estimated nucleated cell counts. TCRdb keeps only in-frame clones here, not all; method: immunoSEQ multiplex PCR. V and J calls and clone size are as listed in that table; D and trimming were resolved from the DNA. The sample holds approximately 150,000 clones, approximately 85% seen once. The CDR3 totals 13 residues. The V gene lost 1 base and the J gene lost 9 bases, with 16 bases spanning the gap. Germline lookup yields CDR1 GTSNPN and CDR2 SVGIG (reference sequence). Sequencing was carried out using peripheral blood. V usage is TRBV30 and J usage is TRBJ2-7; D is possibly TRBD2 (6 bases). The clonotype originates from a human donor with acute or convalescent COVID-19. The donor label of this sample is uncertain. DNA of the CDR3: TGTGCCTGGAGTGATTGGGGCGGGGTCGGGCAGTACTTC. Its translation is CAWSDWGGVGQYF. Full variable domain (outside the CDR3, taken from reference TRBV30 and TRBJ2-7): SQTIHQWPATLVQPVGSPLSLECTVEGTSNPNLYWYRQAAGRGLQLLFYSVGIGQISSEVPQNLSASRPQDRQFILSSKKLLLSDSGFYLCAWSDWGGVGQYFGPGTRLTVT.